This TCR beta chain was sequenced in a study of T cells expressing NK-cell markers. Study-level findings and limits: The contribution of dominant NKG2C+ clonotypes to CD8+ T cells in more than five donors was about 1.0-7.5%.

This CDR3 spans 20 amino acids. As to this clonotype: Its target is unknown.

No DNA is given; TCRdb re-called the 5' RACE reads and lists each CDR3 protein once. The ten most abundant clones cover roughly 5.5% of a sample with a few hundred thousand distinct CDR3 sequences. The clonotype was recovered from a man aged 18 to 69 in good health. Sample: blood T cells: a sorted CD56 or NKG2C T cell subset, CD4+ or CD8+ T cells, or bulk PBMC T cells (not recorded which). This chain joins TRBV21-1 and TRBJ2-2; TCRdb calls TRBD1, which cannot be checked without DNA. TRBV21-1 is tagged as a pseudogene. CDR3 amino acids: CASSKSLGQGNPTNTGELFF.